This T cell receptor (beta chain) is from a study of T cell responses to AZD1222 COVID-19 vaccine. TCRdb keeps only in-frame clones here, not all; method: immunoSEQ multiplex PCR. In the table there are about 120,000 clones, roughly 88% of which are singletons. Findings of the study overall: At study baseline, merely six AZD1222 recipients were seropositive. Clonal diversity may have been underestimated in mostly white British donors. Reports say nearly half of spike-specific TCRs go after unmutated variant regions.

Comment on this clone: Its specificity is unknown.

In germline, CDR1 is KGHSH, CDR2 LQKENI. This CDR3 region has 16 residues. V lost 6 bases and J 5 bases, leaving 20 bases between the germline ends. The chain carries TRBV18 and TRBJ1-5; a weak D match, TRBD1 (6 bases). The receptor's source is an adult in good health. The source was peripheral blood, collected on day 0 of AZD1222 vaccination. This chain's CDR3 is CASSLTGTFIYQPQHF. Here the CDR3 DNA reads TGTGCCAGCTCGCTGACCGGGACATTTATTTATCAGCCCCAGCATTTT.